This TCR beta chain was documented in a study of neoadjuvant nivolumab and ipilimumab in lung cancer. Study findings and constraints: Only two of four nivolumab-treated tumors gained richness and clonality by surgery. Blood richness before therapy tracked richness in tumors resected after neoadjuvant therapy. Resected tumors had greater TCR richness and clonality than uninvolved lung.

Germline V gene sequence: CDR1 SGHTS, CDR2 YDEGEE. Trimming took 0 bases from V and 5 from J, leaving 11 bases between them. The CDR3 is made up of 14 amino acids. Worth noting for this clone: What it recognizes is unknown.

This table comes from immunoSEQ multiplex PCR, and its TCRdb copy is limited to in-frame clones, with some not included. The sample has 25,000 or so clones; about 83% are singletons. The V call is TRBV5-8, the J call TRBJ1-1, with D uncertain. This clonotype originated in an adult with non-small cell lung cancer. The starting material was tumor tissue, obtained after neoadjuvant nivolumab, alone or with ipilimumab, at or shortly before surgery. The DNA of the CDR3 is TGTGCCAGCAGCTTGGGGATCGGTTGGACTGAAGCTTTCTTT. Its protein product is CASSLGIGWTEAFF.